This TCR beta chain was identified during a study of T cell responses to AZD1222 COVID-19 vaccine. Data came from immunoSEQ multiplex PCR; TCRdb stores just in-frame clones and leaves some out. Of over 75,000 clones in the sample, about 92% were seen once. The V end lost 4 bases, the J end lost 1 base, and 8 bases lay between the germline ends. This CDR3 comprises 14 residues. Germline V gene lookup returns CDR1 LNHDA and CDR2 SQIVND (reference sequence). The sample was peripheral blood, taken on day 0 of AZD1222 vaccination. The TCR sequence derives from an adult in good health. The chain uses TRBV19 and TRBJ2-1; weak D call: TRBD1 (6 bases). For the CDR3, the DNA is TGTGCCAGTAGTAGGACAGAGTCCTACAATGAGCAGTTCTTC. Its protein product is CASSRTESYNEQFF.